The rows below give T cell receptor beta chains drawn from one sample of a study of shared clonotypes between healthy human individuals. Assay used: immunoSEQ multiplex PCR; TCRdb lists only in-frame clones, some missing. The table includes 450,000 to 650,000 clones, around 76% detected once. Sequencing was performed on PBMCs. The source of these receptors is a woman between 40 and 50 years old in good health. Some clones in this sample may be carry-over from other donors' samples. The CDR3 runs from the conserved cysteine through the conserved F or W. Each record gives: V gene, D gene, J gene, clone size, CDR3 DNA, CDR3 protein. The D gene is left open where the match is weak. Clone size is shown for a subset of rows, as once, few, many or a class of expanded clone.

TRBV4-1	TRBD1	TRBJ1-2	-	TGCGCCAGCAGCCCCCGGACAGGCGTTAACTATGGCTACACCTTC	CASSPRTGVNYGYTF
TRBV18	-	TRBJ2-7	once	TGTGCCAGCTCGGCACAGGGTCAACTATACTACGAGCAGTACTTC	CASSAQGQLYYEQYF
TRBV2	-	TRBJ2-7	-	TGTGCCAGCAGTGACTCGGCAGCCTACGAGCAGTACTTC	CASSDSAAYEQYF
TRBV28	-	TRBJ1-5	few	TGTGCCAGCAGCCTTACAGGGCCCCCAAATCAGCCCCAGCATTTT	CASSLTGPPNQPQHF
TRBV28	-	TRBJ1-2	few	TGTGCCAGCAGTCCTATCTCCCGGGACAAGGGGCGAATCTATGGCTACACCTTC	CASSPISRDKGRIYGYTF
TRBV5-6	-	TRBJ2-5	-	TGTGCCAGCAGCTTTGAGGGAGGAATAGAGACCCAGTACTTC	CASSFEGGIETQYF
TRBV5-1	-	TRBJ2-7	-	TGCGCCAGCAGCTTGGGGCCCCCCCAGAGCTCCTACGAGCAGTACTTC	CASSLGPPQSSYEQYF
TRBV7-9	-	TRBJ2-7	-	TGTGCCAGCAGCTGGAGGAAGGGTACAGAAACCTACGAGCAGTACTTC	CASSWRKGTETYEQYF
TRBV7-9	TRBD2	TRBJ2-1	-	TGTGCCAGCAGCTCCGCACTAGCGGGAGGACCTATGAACTACAATGAGCAGTTCTTC	CASSSALAGGPMNYNEQFF
TRBV7-3	-	TRBJ2-2	-	TGTGCCAGCAGCCCGGGCTTCAACACCGGGGAGCTGTTTTTT	CASSPGFNTGELFF
TRBV29-1	TRBD2	TRBJ2-1	-	TGCAGCGACAGACTAGCGGGCTCCTACAATGAGCAGTTCTTC	CSDRLAGSYNEQFF
TRBV16	-	TRBJ2-1	-	TGTGCCAGCAGCCAATATTTCAAGAGCTCCTACAATGAGCAGTTCTTC	CASSQYFKSSYNEQFF
TRBV27	-	TRBJ2-1	-	TGTGCCAGCAGTTTAGGGTCGGGCCCCTACAATGAGCAGTTCTTC	CASSLGSGPYNEQFF
TRBV28	-	TRBJ2-7	-	TGTGCCAGCAGTGTCCGGGCTTCCTCCTACGAGCAGTACTTC	CASSVRASSYEQYF
TRBV27	TRBD2	TRBJ2-7	-	TGTGCCAGCAGCCTAGCGGGGCGACTCTCCTACGAGCAGTACTTC	CASSLAGRLSYEQYF
TRBV4-3	-	TRBJ2-3	few	TGCGCCAGCAGCCTGCAGGGAGATACGCAGTATTTT	CASSLQGDTQYF
TRBV27	TRBD1	TRBJ2-7	-	TGTGCCAGCAGTTTAAACAGGGGCACCTACGAGCAGTACTTC	CASSLNRGTYEQYF
TRBV4-2	-	TRBJ2-1	-	TGTGCCAGCAGCCAAGAAAGGCTAGCGTCTTACAATGAGCAGTTCTTC	CASSQERLASYNEQFF
TRBV27	-	TRBJ2-1	few	TGTGCCAGCAATGACGTTAATGAGCAGTTCTTC	CASNDVNEQFF
TRBV2	-	TRBJ1-1	-	TGTGCCAGCAGGATGACAGGTCGGGAGAACACTGAAGCTTTCTTT	CASRMTGRENTEAFF
TRBV9	TRBD2	TRBJ2-3	-	TGTGCCAGCAGCGTAGTGGGGACTAGCACCACAGATACGCAGTATTTT	CASSVVGTSTTDTQYF
TRBV7-2	-	TRBJ2-7	-	TGTGCCAGTCAGGGGTACTACGAGCAGTACTTC	CASQGYYEQYF
TRBV27	-	TRBJ2-6	-	TGTGCCAGCAGTCTTGGCCCGGGCGGGGATCTTTCTGGGGCCAACGTCCTGACTTTC	CASSLGPGGDLSGANVLTF
TRBV28	TRBD2	TRBJ2-7	-	TGTGCCAGCAGTTTCCCAGCGGGACTCGGTACTTACGAGCAGTACTTC	CASSFPAGLGTYEQYF
TRBV5-1	TRBD2	TRBJ2-3	-	TGCGCCAGCAGCTTGCTTCTAGCGGGAGACGTACCAGATACGCAGTATTTT	CASSLLLAGDVPDTQYF
TRBV28	-	TRBJ1-3	-	TGTGCCAGCCGGGGGCTTGGAAACACCATATATTTT	CASRGLGNTIYF
TRBV7-9	-	TRBJ2-1	-	TGTGCCAGCAGCTCGCGGGACCCCGACAGGAATGAGCAGTTCTTC	CASSSRDPDRNEQFF
TRBV5-6	-	TRBJ1-1	-	TGTGCCAGCAGCGAATTAAGGGCTATGGCCACTGAAGCTTTCTTT	CASSELRAMATEAFF
TRBV25-1	TRBD1	TRBJ2-7	-	TGTGCCAGCAGTGATTTGGCCCGGGACAGGGACGCCTACGAGCAGTACTTC	CASSDLARDRDAYEQYF
TRBV6-5	-	TRBJ2-2	few	TGTGCCAGCAGTTATTGGCAGGGTTTCACCGGGGAGCTGTTTTTT	CASSYWQGFTGELFF
TRBV9	-	TRBJ2-5	-	TGTGCCAGCAGCACCCCCGACTGGAACCAAGAGACCCAGTACTTC	CASSTPDWNQETQYF
TRBV5-1	-	TRBJ2-3	-	TGCGCCAGCAGCTTGGAAGGGGGGCGCTTAACGGGAGATACGCAGTATTTT	CASSLEGGRLTGDTQYF
TRBV25-1	-	TRBJ1-1	-	TGTGCCAGCAGTGCCGGCTCTAACACTGAAGCTTTCTTT	CASSAGSNTEAFF
TRBV28	-	TRBJ2-3	once	TGTGCCAGCAGTAAAACCGGGACGCTGGGGACAGATACGCAGTATTTT	CASSKTGTLGTDTQYF
TRBV15	-	TRBJ1-1	-	TGTGCCACCAGCAGAGATGGAGGGACAAGGGCTTTCTTT	CATSRDGGTRAFF
TRBV10-3	TRBD1	TRBJ1-5	-	TGTGCCATCAGTGAGTCAGGGGGCGCAGGGCAGCCCCAGCATTTT	CAISESGGAGQPQHF
TRBV6-6	TRBD2	TRBJ2-5	-	TGTGCCAGCAGTTACTCGCGGGGGACCCAAGAGACCCAGTACTTC	CASSYSRGTQETQYF
TRBV2	TRBD2	TRBJ2-1	many	TGTGCCAGCAGTGAGGGACTAGCGGGAGGTGGCCCCTACAATGAGCAGTTCTTC	CASSEGLAGGGPYNEQFF
TRBV11-2	-	TRBJ2-7	-	TGTGCCAGCAGCTTAGGGGCGACAGGCACCTACGAGCAGTACTTC	CASSLGATGTYEQYF
TRBV7-9	TRBD2	TRBJ2-7	few	TGTGCCAGCAGCCCCCTAGCGGGAGCCTACGAGCAGTACTTC	CASSPLAGAYEQYF
TRBV6-4	TRBD2	TRBJ2-3	once	TGTGCCAGCAGCCTTCGGCCGGGAGGTACAGATACGCAGTATTTT	CASSLRPGGTDTQYF
TRBV6-1	TRBD1	TRBJ2-7	-	TGTGCCAGCAGTGTTGAGTCAGGGGGCGGGTACGAGCAGTACTTC	CASSVESGGGYEQYF
TRBV4-3	TRBD1	TRBJ2-3	-	TGCGCCAGCAGCCAAGGACTGGGACAGACAAGGCCCGGACATACGCAGTATTTT	CASSQGLGQTRPGHTQYF
TRBV7-6	-	TRBJ2-2	once	TGTGCCAGCAGCTTAGAACCCACCGGGGAGCTGTTTTTT	CASSLEPTGELFF
TRBV6-6	-	TRBJ1-3	-	TGTGCCAGCAGCAGACAAGTTCGGAACACCATATATTTT	CASSRQVRNTIYF
TRBV27	-	TRBJ1-1	-	TGTGCCAGCAGTTTCCGGGGGCCAGGGGACACTGAAGCTTTCTTT	CASSFRGPGDTEAFF
TRBV28	TRBD1	TRBJ2-7	-	TGTGCCAGCAGTGGGACAGGGGGTGCCCCCTACGAGCAGTACTTC	CASSGTGGAPYEQYF
TRBV4-2	-	TRBJ2-5	once	TGTGCCAGCAGCCAAGACCCCGGAGAGGAAGAGACCCAGTACTTC	CASSQDPGEEETQYF
TRBV11-1	-	TRBJ2-7	-	TGTGCCAGCAGCCCTAATAGGGACGAGCAGTACTTC	CASSPNRDEQYF
TRBV19	-	TRBJ1-1	-	TGTGCCAGTAGCGTAGTCAGGGGTCACACTGAAGCTTTCTTT	CASSVVRGHTEAFF
TRBV7-9	TRBD2	TRBJ2-1	-	TGTGCCAGCAGCTTAGTAGAGCGGGAGCGCCTTTTCTACAATGAGCAGTTCTTC	CASSLVERERLFYNEQFF